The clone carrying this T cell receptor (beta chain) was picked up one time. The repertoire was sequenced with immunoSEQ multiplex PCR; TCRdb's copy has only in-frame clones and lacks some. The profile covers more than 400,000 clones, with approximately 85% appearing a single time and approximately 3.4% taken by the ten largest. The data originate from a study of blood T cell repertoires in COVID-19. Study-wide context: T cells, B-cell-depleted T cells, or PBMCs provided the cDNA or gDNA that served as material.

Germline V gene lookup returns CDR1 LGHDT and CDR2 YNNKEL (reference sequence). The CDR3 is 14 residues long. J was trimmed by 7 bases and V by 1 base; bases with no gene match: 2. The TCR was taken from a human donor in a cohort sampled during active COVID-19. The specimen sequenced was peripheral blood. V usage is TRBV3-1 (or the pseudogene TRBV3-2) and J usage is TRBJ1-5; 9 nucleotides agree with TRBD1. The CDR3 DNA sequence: TGTGCCAGCAGCCAAGGGACAGGGGAACAGCCCCAGCATTTT. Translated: CASSQGTGEQPQHF.